The clone carrying this T cell receptor beta chain came up many times. Its matching antigen is unknown. This record comes from a study of early T cells in non-severe SARS-CoV-2 infection. Study results and caveats: Lookups in VDJdb leaned toward anti-spike CD8 responses and missed private and CD4 specificities.

CDR1 is KGHSH, CDR2 LQKENI, per germline. This CDR3 contains 13 residues. Trimming cost V 8 bases and J 0 bases, with 9 bases left between them. As part of library construction, unique molecular identifiers were attached to individual cDNA molecules. TCRdb independently ran MiXCR on the 5' RACE reads; one entry per CDR3 protein. The sample lists around 57,000 distinct CDR3 sequences; 11% were seen once. The rearrangement uses TRBV18 and TRBJ2-3; D ambiguous. Sequencing used whole blood. The sequence was obtained from an adult who was a healthcare worker with PCR-confirmed SARS-CoV-2 infection or an uninfected control (not recorded which). The CDR3 nucleotides are TGTGCCAGCAGCCCATCCAGCACAGATACGCAGTATTTT. It encodes CASSPSSTDTQYF.